The text below deals with one TCR beta chain. The data belong to a study of blood T cell repertoires in COVID-19. Study summary: The United States, Italy and Spain were the sources of the acute and convalescent COVID-19 samples.

TCRdb keeps only in-frame clones here, not all; method: immunoSEQ multiplex PCR. The sample has 250,000 to 350,000 clones, about nine tenths seen once; the top ten hold 2% to 3%. Trimming shortened V by 0 bases and J by 6 bases, and 20 bases separated the two germline ends. Germline values: CDR1 LNHNV, CDR2 YYDKDF (reference sequence). CDR3 size: 17 residues. The sequencing input was peripheral blood. The chain uses TRBV15 and TRBJ1-1; D perhaps matches TRBD1 (5 bases). The source of this sequence is a man younger than 35 with active or convalescent COVID-19. The CDR3: CATSRDSQGVGLSEAFF. CDR3 DNA: TGTGCCACCAGCAGAGATAGCCAAGGGGTGGGGCTCTCTGAAGCTTTCTTT.